The source of this T cell receptor (beta chain) is a study of blood T cells in healthy people across ages. This clonotype was counted between two and nine times. The length of the CDR3 is 15 residues. The germline gives CDR1 KGHSH, CDR2 LQKENI. Trimming removed 1 base from V and 0 bases from J, with 9 bases in between. Through a sample-barcoded 5' primer and a J-beta primer mix, a second PCR was run for roughly 7 to 11 cycles. Tags on each cDNA molecule came from a template-switch adaptor with 12 random nucleotides. TCRdb reprocessed the 5' RACE reads with MiXCR, giving one entry per CDR3 protein. This table holds around 2 million distinct CDR3 sequences, more than 35% found once.

V is TRBV18 and J is TRBJ1-2, with TRBD1 as a possible D gene (5 bases). The sequenced sample was blood. This TCR was recovered from a human donor in good health. The CDR3 here is CASSPQGEANYGYTF. The CDR3 region has the DNA TGTGCCAGCTCACCACAAGGGGAAGCTAACTATGGCTACACCTTC. Looking up the rest from reference TRBV18 and TRBJ1-2 gives the full variable domain: NAGVMQNPRHLVRRRGQEARLRCSPMKGHSHVYWYRQLPEEGLKFMVYLQKENIIDESGMPKERFSAEFPKEGPSILRIQQVVRGDSAAYFCASSPQGEANYGYTFGSGTRLTVV.